A single sample gave rise to the 13 T cell receptor beta chains below, sequenced in a study of blood T cell repertoires in COVID-19. Assay: immunoSEQ multiplex PCR; the TCRdb copy retains only in-frame clones and omits some. Among some 190,000 clones listed, about 81% were seen once. The sample consisted of peripheral blood. These receptors all stem from an older woman with COVID-19, enrolled during active disease.

The rearrangement joins TRBV11-2 to TRBJ1-4; D gene ambiguous. Per germline, CDR1 SGHAT and CDR2 FQNNGV. The V gene lost 5 bases and the J gene lost 0 bases, with 10 bases spanning the gap. The CDR3 runs to 15 residues. DNA for the CDR3: TGTGCCAGCAGCCCGGACTTCGCAACTAATGAAAAACTGTTTTTT. As protein: CASSPDFATNEKLFF.

The genes are TRBV28 and TRBJ1-2; 8 bases are shared with TRBD1. This CDR3 is built from 14 residues. V lost 5 bases to trimming and J lost 7 bases; unmatched junction nucleotides: 9. From germline, CDR1 is MDHEN and CDR2 SYDVKM. CDR3 region: CASSLRTGIGGYTF. The CDR3 DNA reads as TGTGCCAGCAGTCTTAGGACAGGGATCGGTGGCTACACCTTC.

The CDR3 loop reads CASSSHPSGTSRNTGELFF. CDR3 DNA sequence: TGCGCCAGCAGCTCTCACCCTTCCGGGACTAGCAGAAACACCGGGGAGCTGTTTTTT. The rearrangement links TRBV4-3 to TRBJ2-2; 9 nucleotides align to TRBD2. This CDR3 contains 19 residues. V shed 5 bases, J shed 2 bases, and the junction held 15 bases outside the gene matches. CDR1 and CDR2 (germline): LGHNA, YSLEER.

CDR3 in DNA: TGTGCCACCCTGACAGTCGTTAACTATGGCTACACCTTC. Protein product: CATLTVVNYGYTF. The genes are TRBV28 and TRBJ1-2, with a tentative D call TRBD1 (5 bases). The ends were cut back, 10 bases at V and 1 base at J, with 13 bases in the middle. CDR1 is MDHEN and CDR2 is SYDVKM in the germline V gene. The CDR3 contains 13 residues.

V and J are TRBV9 and TRBJ1-5; maybe TRBD1 (5 bases). V lost 0 bases and J 1 base, leaving 5 bases between the germline ends. The CDR3 covers 14 residues. CDR1 and CDR2 (germline): SGDLS, YYNGEE. The CDR3 DNA is TGTGCCAGCAGCGTAGAGGGGAGCAATCAGCCCCAGCATTTT. This translates into CASSVEGSNQPQHF.

The rearrangement joins TRBV30 to TRBJ2-3, with 7 nucleotides matching TRBD1. V gave up 0 bases and J gave up 4 bases; unmatched junction bases: 4. Germline V CDR1 and CDR2: GTSNPN, SVGIG (reference sequence). The CDR3 covers 14 residues. The CDR3 DNA reads TGTGCCTGGAGTGTGGGGACAGTCCCAGATACGCAGTATTTT. This codes for CAWSVGTVPDTQYF.

The chain joins TRBV30 to TRBJ1-4; D not certain. Germline lookup yields CDR1 GTSNPN and CDR2 SVGIG (reference sequence). The CDR3 has 13 residues. Deletions cut 5 bases from V and 4 bases from J, with 11 bases between. The CDR3 nucleotides are TGTGCCTGGGGCCCCGGGAGTAATGAAAAACTGTTTTTT. Translation: CAWGPGSNEKLFF. Based on the CDR3 plus reference TRBV30 and TRBJ1-4, the full variable domain is SQTIHQWPATLVQPVGSPLSLECTVEGTSNPNLYWYRQAAGRGLQLLFYSVGIGQISSEVPQNLSASRPQDRQFILSSKKLLLSDSGFYLCAWGPGSNEKLFFGSGTQLSVL.

The chain joins TRBV7-2 to TRBJ2-1; 8 nucleotides agree with TRBD1. Per germline, CDR1 SGHTA and CDR2 FQGNSA. The CDR3 runs 15 residues. Unmatched junction bases numbered 7, after V lost 4 bases and J lost 5 bases. DNA of the CDR3: TGTGCCAGCAGCTACCAGGGGGCCCCCCACAATGAGCAGTTCTTC. It specifies CASSYQGAPHNEQFF.

The gene calls are TRBV19 and TRBJ2-3; D is possibly TRBD2 (5 bases). Germline CDR1 is LNHDA and CDR2 is SQIVND (reference sequence). With 5 bases removed from V and 6 bases from J, the gap between germline ends came to 18 bases. The CDR3 is 15 residues long. Written as DNA, the CDR3 is TGTGCCAGTAGTCCAGACGGGCGGAGAGGGGATACGCAGTATTTT. The encoded protein is CASSPDGRRGDTQYF. Full variable domain (rest looked up from reference TRBV19 and TRBJ2-3): DGGITQSPKYLFRKEGQNVTLSCEQNLNHDAMYWYRQDPGQGLRLIYYSQIVNDFQKGDIAEGYSVSREKKESFPLTVTSAQKNPTAFYLCASSPDGRRGDTQYFGPGTRLTVL.

The V and J genes are TRBV9 and TRBJ2-1, with 9 bases that match TRBD2. V lost 5 bases to trimming and J lost 5 bases; unmatched junction nucleotides: 2. Per germline, CDR1 SGDLS and CDR2 YYNGEE. This CDR3 region has 13 residues. DNA of the CDR3: TGTGCCAGCAGGGGACTAGCAGACAATGAGCAGTTCTTC. Protein sequence: CASRGLADNEQFF.

This chain links TRBV7-9 with TRBJ2-1; D gene uncertain. With 5 bases removed from V and 5 bases from J, the gap between germline ends came to 19 bases. The CDR3 sequence is 16 residues long. Germline CDR1 and CDR2: SEHNR and FQNEAQ (reference sequence). The CDR3 DNA follows: TGTGCCAGCAGCCCCGGCGGAGCCGGATACCACAATGAGCAGTTCTTC. It translates to CASSPGGAGYHNEQFF.

The chain couples TRBV6-5 to TRBJ1-2; tentative D call: TRBD1 (5 bases). The CDR3 contains 12 residues. The V gene's germline CDR1 is MNHEY and CDR2 SVGAGI. V lost 4 bases and J 10 bases, leaving 13 bases between the germline ends. CDR3 sequence reads: CASSWGPSAYTF. In DNA form, the CDR3 reads TGTGCCAGCAGTTGGGGCCCCTCGGCCTACACCTTC.

The chain combines TRBV19 with TRBJ1-5; no clear D. The germline CDR1 and CDR2 sequences are LNHDA and SQIVND (reference sequence). The CDR3 loop spans 16 amino acids. V lost 0 bases to trimming and J lost 2 bases, with 11 bases between them. CDR3 DNA sequence: TGTGCCAGTAGTATAGAGGCCACCCGTGGCAATCAGCCCCAGCATTTT. The encoded protein is CASSIEATRGNQPQHF.